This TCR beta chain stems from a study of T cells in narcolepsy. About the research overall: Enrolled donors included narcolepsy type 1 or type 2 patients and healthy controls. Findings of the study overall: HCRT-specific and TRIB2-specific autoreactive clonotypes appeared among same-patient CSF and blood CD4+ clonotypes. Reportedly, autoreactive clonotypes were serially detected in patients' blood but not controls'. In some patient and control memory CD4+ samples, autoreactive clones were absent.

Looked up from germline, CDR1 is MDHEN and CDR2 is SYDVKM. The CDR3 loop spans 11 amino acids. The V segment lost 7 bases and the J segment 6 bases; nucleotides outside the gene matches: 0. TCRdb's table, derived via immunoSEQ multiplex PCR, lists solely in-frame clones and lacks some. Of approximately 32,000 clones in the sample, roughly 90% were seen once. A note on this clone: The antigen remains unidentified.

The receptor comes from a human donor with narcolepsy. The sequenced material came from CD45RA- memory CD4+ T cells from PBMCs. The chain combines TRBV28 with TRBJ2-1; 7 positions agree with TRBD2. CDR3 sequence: CASTSGNEQFF. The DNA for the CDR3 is TGTGCCAGCACTAGCGGCAATGAGCAGTTCTTC.